Detailed here is one T cell receptor (beta chain). Its specificity is unknown. Noted time point: week 11, during vaccination. The investigators gave 300 ug of mutant IDH1 20-mer peptide in each vaccine dose, together with topical imiquimod. This record comes from a study of a mutant IDH1 vaccine in newly diagnosed glioma. Findings and caveats of the study: Vaccination induced immune responses in around 93% of patients.

Germline CDR1 reads MNHNS; CDR2 reads SASEGT. With V trimmed by 7 bases and J by 4 bases, 7 bases remained unmatched. The CDR3 runs to 14 residues. Clones were read by immunoSEQ multiplex PCR, and TCRdb kept only the in-frame ones, dropping some. The sample consists of fewer than 45,000 clones, 84% of them appearing once. The sequence derives from a man aged 40-49 years with glioma. The chain recombines TRBV6-1 with TRBJ2-3; TRBD1 agrees at 8 bases. The specimen comprised PBMCs, sampled from a glioma patient whose treatment included an IDH1 peptide vaccine. The DNA of the CDR3 is TGTGCCAGCAACCAGGGGGCGATGGCAGATACGCAGTATTTT. This gives the protein CASNQGAMADTQYF.